This T cell receptor beta chain was sequenced during a study of T-cell reconstitution after alpha-beta-depleted transplantation in children. Molecular barcoding with unique molecular identifiers was used for the TCRbeta library. TCRdb called the PCR reads again in MiXCR, with one record for every CDR3 protein. The sample holds about 230,000 distinct CDR3 sequences, 8% to 9.5% seen once. Germline assignment: CDR1 SGHRS and CDR2 YFSETQ. There are 14 residues in the CDR3. Trimming removed 5 bases from V and 7 bases from J, with 16 bases in between. This clonotype was seen repeatedly, ten times or more. This TCR was recovered from a human donor who donated a stem cell graft to a child with acute lymphoblastic leukemia. V and J are TRBV5-1 and TRBJ2-1; D may correspond to TRBD1 or TRBD2 (6 bases each). The sequencing used PBMCs from the stem cell graft donor, collected from the stem cell graft. The CDR3 protein is CASSFGGATNEQFF. The DNA of the CDR3 is TGCGCCAGCAGTTTCGGGGGCGCAACTAATGAGCAGTTCTTC.